The 26 T cell receptor beta chains below were found in one sample sequenced in a study of vaccination and CD4 T cells after COVID-19. The treatment: roughly 10-day PBMC culture with coronavirus spike peptide pools or control peptides (ViraFEST assay). No antigens are known for them. The Oncomine TCR Beta short-read assay sequenced DNA from cultured CD4+ T cells. TCRdb processed the PCR reads anew with MiXCR; each CDR3 protein has one entry. The sample has about 17,000 distinct CDR3 sequences, almost 40% seen once. Sequencing input: CD4+ T cells from blood, cultured in vitro. These receptors were collected from a human donor who had recovered from COVID-19.

The chain has TRBV6-1 and TRBJ2-2, with 12 bases identical to TRBD2. The CDR3 has 14 residues. V lost 7 bases and J lost 8; bases outside the gene matches: 5. Per the germline V gene, CDR1 is MNHNS and CDR2 is SASEGT. CDR3 in amino acids: CASKLAGGSGELFF. For the CDR3, the DNA is TGTGCCAGCAAACTAGCGGGAGGAAGTGGGGAGCTGTTTTTT.

The rearrangement uses TRBV29-1 and TRBJ1-1; 8 bases map to TRBD1. This CDR3 region has 13 residues. CDR1 and CDR2 (germline): SQVTM, ANQGSEA. The junction had 7 bases not matched to a gene; V was cut back by 2 bases and J by 8 bases. CDR3 nucleotides: TGCAGCGTTGAAATAGGACAGGGTTTGGAAGCTTTCTTT. This gives the protein CSVEIGQGLEAFF.

This clonotype has more than one count but fewer than ten. The chain has TRBV7-9 and TRBJ2-5; D is undetermined. Trimming shortened V by 7 bases and J by 4 bases, and 13 bases separated the two germline ends. Germline V CDR1 and CDR2: SEHNR, FQNEAQ (reference sequence). The length of the CDR3 is 13 residues. The CDR3 DNA is TGTGCCAGCACCCTATGGATCCGAGAGACCCAGTACTTC. Protein sequence: CASTLWIRETQYF.

This clonotype has just a few counts. The rearrangement uses TRBV12-3 or TRBV12-4 and TRBJ2-7; 8 nucleotides line up with TRBD2. Trimming removed 7 bases from V and 9 bases from J; junction bases left unmatched: 11. The CDR3 has 13 amino acids. CDR3 amino acids: CASTRGGGEGQYF. The CDR3 bases are TGTGCCAGCACCCGGGGGGGCGGAGAGGGGCAGTACTTC.

This clonotype was detected only a few times. This chain uses TRBV20-1 with TRBJ2-3; D is undetermined. Looked up from germline, CDR1 is DFQATT and CDR2 is SNEGSKA (reference sequence). The CDR3 spans 13 residues. Trimming cost V 6 bases and J 0 bases, with 10 bases left between them. CDR3 region: CSATSLSTDTQYF. CDR3 DNA sequence: TGCAGTGCGACATCACTGAGCACAGATACGCAGTATTTT.

This chain uses TRBV11-3 with TRBJ2-1, with TRBD2 matching over 7 bases. The length of the CDR3 is 15 residues. The J segment lost 8 bases and the V segment lost 6 bases, leaving 13 bases of the junction unmatched. Germline V gene data show CDR1 as SGHNT and CDR2 as YENEEA. CDR3 loop: CASSPSGRSYDEQFF. The DNA of the CDR3 is TGTGCCAGCAGTCCTAGCGGAAGGTCTTACGATGAGCAGTTCTTC.

This clonotype was seen more than once but under ten times. This chain connects TRBV18 to TRBJ2-3; D unresolved. The V gene's germline CDR1 is KGHSH and CDR2 LQKENI. The V end was cut by 3 bases, the J end by 1 base, with 5 bases between. This CDR3 has 13 residues. The chain's CDR3 is CASSPRRTDTQYF. For the CDR3, the DNA is TGTGCCAGCTCACCGAGGCGCACAGATACGCAGTATTTT. Supplemented by reference TRBV18 and TRBJ2-3, the full variable domain reads NAGVMQNPRHLVRRRGQEARLRCSPMKGHSHVYWYRQLPEEGLKFMVYLQKENIIDESGMPKERFSAEFPKEGPSILRIQQVVRGDSAAYFCASSPRRTDTQYFGPGTRLTVL.

The chain has TRBV20-1 and TRBJ2-1; possibly TRBD2 for D (5 bases). The CDR3 extends over 15 amino acids. Trimming took 5 bases from V and 4 from J, leaving 18 bases between them. Germline values: CDR1 DFQATT, CDR2 SNEGSKA (reference sequence). CDR3 sequence reads: CSAPYSGAGYNEQFF. In DNA, the CDR3 is TGCAGTGCTCCCTACAGCGGAGCCGGGTACAATGAGCAGTTCTTC.

This clonotype was detected a few times. The gene calls are TRBV2 and TRBJ1-2; the match to TRBD1 covers 9 bases. CDR1 is SNHLY and CDR2 is FYNNEI in the germline V gene. V trimming: 5 bases; J trimming: 3 bases; junction bases outside the gene matches: 7. This CDR3 contains 15 residues. The CDR3 nucleotides read TGTGCCAGCAGTACAGGGGGCAGGGCCGACTATGGCTACACCTTC. Protein sequence: CASSTGGRADYGYTF.

This clonotype was detected only a few times. The junction shows a germline mismatch at one end, possibly a read error. The chain employs TRBV28 and TRBJ2-4; D possibly matches TRBD1 or TRBD2 (5 bases each). This CDR3 has 13 amino acids. From germline, CDR1 is MDHEN and CDR2 SYDVKM. The CDR3 region has the DNA TGTGCCAGCAGAGAACCGGGACGCATGGGAGTGGACTTC. Protein: CASREPGRMGVDF.

This chain uses TRBV7-3 with TRBJ2-1; 10 bases are shared with TRBD2. J lost 9 bases, V lost 2 bases, and 7 bases had no gene match. The CDR3 extends over 15 amino acids. Germline CDR1 and CDR2: SGHTA and FQGTGA. The CDR3 sequence: CASSLPSSGSAEQFF. For the CDR3, the DNA is TGTGCCAGCAGCTTACCTTCTAGCGGGAGCGCTGAGCAGTTCTTC.

The chain has TRBV10-3 and TRBJ2-2, with D perhaps matching TRBD2 (5 bases). Germline lookup yields CDR1 ENHRY and CDR2 SYGVKD. The CDR3 contains 16 residues. The germline V and J ends were trimmed by 4 bases and 6 bases, with 18 bases remaining between them. The CDR3 coding sequence is TGTGCCATCAGTGCGTTTGGGAGATCCAGCGCCGGGGAGCTGTTTTTT. Translating it yields CAISAFGRSSAGELFF.

The chain couples TRBV12-3 or TRBV12-4 to TRBJ2-2; 14 positions agree with TRBD2. V was clipped by 7 bases and J by 6 bases; unmatched bases: 4. The CDR3 consists of 15 residues. The CDR3 is CASTLGLAGAGELFF. As DNA, the CDR3 is TGTGCCAGCACCCTGGGACTAGCGGGAGCCGGGGAGCTGTTTTTT.

This clonotype was found a few times. This sequence joins TRBV15 and TRBJ2-7, with TRBD2 as a possible D gene (5 bases). The length of the CDR3 is 15 residues. Germline CDR1 reads LNHNV; CDR2 reads YYDKDF (reference sequence). CDR3 DNA: TGTGCAACGCGGCGAAACGTAGGAGGATCCGGGGAGCAGTACTTC. Translation gives CATRRNVGGSGEQYF.

This clonotype was observed a few times. The genes are TRBV12-3 or TRBV12-4 and TRBJ1-3, with 11 bases aligning to TRBD1. V trimming: 7 bases; J trimming: 4 bases; junction bases outside the gene matches: 3. The CDR3 has 14 residues. CDR3 coding DNA: TGTGCCAGCACCGGGACAGGGGGAGGAAACACCATATATTTT. It codes for CASTGTGGGNTIYF.

The CDR3 loop is CASSEAWGDEQFF. The CDR3 DNA sequence: TGTGCCAGCAGTGAAGCTTGGGGGGATGAGCAGTTCTTC. The chain couples TRBV2 to TRBJ2-1, with D possibly matching TRBD2 (6 bases). The germline V gene encodes CDR1 SNHLY and CDR2 FYNNEI. This CDR3 contains 13 residues. Trimming left V 0 bases short and J 8 bases short, with 8 bases between.

V is TRBV7-6 and J is TRBJ2-3; TRBD2 matches at 14 bases. The trim removed 5 bases at V and 1 base at J, leaving 5 bases unmatched. CDR3 length equals 17 residues. Germline CDR1 reads SGHVS; CDR2 reads FNYEAQ. The CDR3 nucleotides are TGTGCCAGCAGCCGTGGACTAGCGGGAGGTGGCACAGATACGCAGTATTTT. It codes for CASSRGLAGGGTDTQYF.

The chain carries TRBV19 and TRBJ2-2; tentative D call: TRBD2 (6 bases). Deletions cut 7 bases from V and 1 base from J, with 10 bases between. The CDR3 loop spans 14 amino acids. Germline CDR1 and CDR2: LNHDA and SQIVND (reference sequence). As DNA, the CDR3 is TGTGCCAGTATGCGGGGCGTGAACACCGGGGAGCTGTTTTTT. Translation gives CASMRGVNTGELFF.

The sample holds a few counts of this clonotype. The J gene is TRBJ2-3, the V gene TRBV7-9; D is ambiguous. Per germline, CDR1 SEHNR and CDR2 FQNEAQ (reference sequence). This CDR3 has 13 residues. V lost 1 base, J lost 5 bases, and 7 bases lay in between. The CDR3, as DNA: TGTGCCAGCAGCTTAGGGCAAGTAGATACGCAGTATTTT. As protein: CASSLGQVDTQYF. The full variable domain, in which reference TRBV7-9 and TRBJ2-3 provide the parts outside the CDR3, is DTGVSQNPRHKITKRGQNVTFRCDPISEHNRLYWYRQTLGQGPEFLTYFQNEAQLEKSRLLSDRFSAERPKGSFSTLEIQRTEQGDSAMYLCASSLGQVDTQYFGPGTRLTVL.

The J gene is TRBJ1-5, the V gene TRBV6-2 or TRBV6-3, with 7 bases lining up with TRBD1. Per the germline V gene, CDR1 is MNHEY and CDR2 is SVGEGT. The CDR3 is 16 amino acids. V shed 6 bases and J 0 bases; nucleotides not matched to a gene: 8. The CDR3 bases are TGTGCCAGCAGCGGCGGGACAGCTTATAGCAATCAGCCCCAGCATTTT. This encodes CASSGGTAYSNQPQHF.

The gene calls are TRBV2 and TRBJ2-5; no clear D gene. Trimming stripped 7 bases from V and 4 bases from J, with 10 bases between. The germline gives CDR1 SNHLY, CDR2 FYNNEI. The CDR3 is made up of 12 amino acids. The CDR3 loop reads CASNELGETQYF. The DNA for the CDR3 is TGTGCCAGCAACGAGCTCGGAGAGACCCAGTACTTC.

The V and J genes are TRBV18 and TRBJ2-5, with D unclear. Germline V gene sequence: CDR1 KGHSH, CDR2 LQKENI. Trimming removed 4 bases at V and 0 bases at J, with 6 bases between. The CDR3 has 13 amino acids. CDR3 sequence: CASSREYQETQYF. CDR3 bases: TGTGCCAGCTCACGAGAGTACCAAGAGACCCAGTACTTC.

CDR3 sequence reads: CASSPVSWDTEAFF. DNA for the CDR3: TGTGCCAGCAGCCCAGTGAGCTGGGACACTGAAGCTTTCTTT. The V call is TRBV11-2, the J call TRBJ1-1; D call uncertain. The CDR3 extends over 14 amino acids. Germline V gene data show CDR1 as SGHAT and CDR2 as FQNNGV. Deletions cut 5 bases from V and 3 bases from J, with 13 bases between.

This rearrangement joins TRBV28 to TRBJ2-7; no clear D gene. Germline CDR1 reads MDHEN; CDR2 reads SYDVKM. The CDR3 loop spans 13 amino acids. Trimming stripped 7 bases from V and 4 bases from J, with 14 bases between. DNA of the CDR3: TGTGCCAGCAACGCAGCTCAAAGGTACGAGCAGTACTTC. Its translation is CASNAAQRYEQYF.

This clonotype turned up a few times. This chain links TRBV6-1 with TRBJ2-4; the match to TRBD2 covers 8 bases. The germline CDR1 and CDR2 sequences are MNHNS and SASEGT. Unmatched junction bases numbered 3, after V lost 5 bases and J lost 0 bases. The CDR3 has 15 amino acids. CDR3 bases: TGTGCCAGCAGTACGGGGGGGCTAGCCAAAAACATTCAGTACTTC. It is translated as CASSTGGLAKNIQYF.

The rearrangement uses TRBV28 and TRBJ2-3; TRBD1 aligns across 7 bases. Germline V gene lookup returns CDR1 MDHEN and CDR2 SYDVKM. This CDR3 comprises 16 residues. Losses at the gene ends were 2 bases for V and 2 bases for J; bases not matched to a gene: 7. CDR3 sequence: CASSLNRGLVTDTQYF. As DNA, the CDR3 is TGTGCCAGCAGTTTAAACAGGGGTTTGGTCACAGATACGCAGTATTTT.